Sequencing of this T cell receptor (beta chain) was carried out in a study of OX40 agonist ivuxolimab in advanced cancers. Trimming cost V 4 bases and J 5 bases, with 12 bases left between them. Germline-derived CDR1 and CDR2 are KGHSH and LQKENI. The CDR3 is 13 residues long. Repertoires were generated with immunoSEQ multiplex PCR, while TCRdb's copy carries only in-frame clones and drops some. This table holds 65,000 to 70,000 clones, roughly four fifths found once. The source was CD4+ or CD8+ T cells sorted from blood, collected in a trial of the OX40 agonist ivuxolimab. The chain is built from TRBV18 and TRBJ2-7; TRBD2 might be the D (6 bases). The receptor's source is an adult with an advanced solid tumor such as melanoma, head and neck, liver or kidney cancer. CDR3 sequence (DNA): TGTGCCAGCTCACGACCACCGGGAGACGAGCAGTACTTC. Its protein is CASSRPPGDEQYF.